This T cell receptor (beta chain) comes out of a study of blood T cell repertoires in COVID-19. Study in general: From T cells, B-cell-depleted T cells, or PBMCs came the material, which was cDNA or gDNA.

The V and J ends lost 4 bases and 3 bases, in that order; junction bases with no gene match: 6. The CDR3 loop spans 15 amino acids. CDR1 is LGHNA and CDR2 is YNFKEQ in the germline V gene. TCRdb keeps only in-frame clones here, not all; method: immunoSEQ multiplex PCR. Seen here are around 250,000 clones, 86% observed once, and the top ten hold around 3%. Sequencing used peripheral blood. The clonotype was recovered from a woman in her 30s with active or convalescent COVID-19. The chain combines TRBV4-2 with TRBJ1-1, with 9 nucleotides matching TRBD1. CDR3 amino acids: CASSLRTGEDTEAFF. DNA of the CDR3: TGTGCCAGCAGCCTCCGGACAGGGGAAGACACTGAAGCTTTCTTT.